This passage covers 21 T cell receptor beta chains from one sample sequenced in a study of glioma-infiltrating T cells after dendritic cell vaccination. Method: immunoSEQ multiplex PCR; TCRdb's copy keeps in-frame clones and lacks some. The sample consists of about 73,000 clones, about four fifths of them appearing once. Source: blood, taken before dendritic cell vaccination. The receptor source for this set is a human donor with glioblastoma.

This clone has a single count. V usage is TRBV15 and J usage is TRBJ2-7; the match to TRBD2 covers 16 bases. From germline, CDR1 is LNHNV and CDR2 YYDKDF (reference sequence). V was clipped by 9 bases and J by 4 bases; unmatched bases: 6. This CDR3 is 15 amino acids long. The CDR3, as DNA: TGTGCCACTTCCGAGGGACTAGCGGGAGGGTACGAGCAGTACGTC. Amino acid sequence: CATSEGLAGGYEQYV.

The chain combines TRBV4-1 with TRBJ1-2; the D gene is possibly TRBD1 (6 bases). V was cut by 0 bases and J by 1 base, with 18 bases left in between. The CDR3 sequence is 18 residues long. Germline assignment: CDR1 MGHRA and CDR2 YSYEKL. This CDR3 is CASSQDPSTGGFNYGYTF. CDR3 nucleotide sequence: TGCGCCAGCAGCCAAGATCCGTCTACGGGGGGCTTTAACTATGGCTACACCTTC.

The chain combines TRBV2 with TRBJ1-1, with 8 bases aligning to TRBD1. CDR1 and CDR2 from the germline V gene are SNHLY and FYNNEI. CDR3 length: 17 residues. V was clipped by 5 bases and J by 4 bases; unmatched bases: 15. CDR3 bases: TGTGCCAGCAGTAGGGCCCGGACAGGGACGAGACCCACTGAAGCTTTCTTT. As protein: CASSRARTGTRPTEAFF.

The rearrangement uses TRBV6-1 and TRBJ1-2; no reliable D call. V lost 7 bases and J lost 4, with 13 bases in between. Germline values: CDR1 MNHNS, CDR2 SASEGT. This CDR3 contains 13 residues. CDR3 sequence reads: CASMGQSSYGYTF. The CDR3 coding sequence is TGTGCCAGCATGGGCCAGTCATCCTATGGCTACACCTTC.

V usage is TRBV7-2 and J usage is TRBJ1-4; 8 positions match TRBD1. The CDR3 contains 15 residues. J gave up 4 bases and V 5 bases, and 6 bases lay outside the gene matches. The germline V gene has CDR1 SGHTA and CDR2 FQGNSA. The CDR3 loop reads CASSPGDRINEKLFF. For the CDR3, the DNA is TGTGCCAGCAGCCCCGGGGACAGGATTAATGAAAAACTGTTTTTT.

V gene TRBV2 combines with J gene TRBJ1-5; 7 bases align to TRBD1. The CDR3 extends over 14 amino acids. With 7 bases clipped from V and 0 bases from J, the junction kept 3 bases outside the gene matches. CDR1 is SNHLY, CDR2 FYNNEI, per germline. The CDR3 region has the DNA TGTGCCAGCACGTGGACAGGTAGCAATCAGCCCCAGCATTTT. Its protein is CASTWTGSNQPQHF.

This chain joins TRBV2 and TRBJ1-2, with D maybe TRBD1 (5 bases). V lost 6 bases and J lost 1, with 9 bases in between. The CDR3 runs to 13 residues. The germline V gene encodes CDR1 SNHLY and CDR2 FYNNEI. The CDR3 here is CASSLTDNYGYTF. The CDR3 DNA reads as TGTGCCAGCAGCCTGACAGATAACTATGGCTACACCTTC.

V is TRBV6-1 and J is TRBJ2-4; no clear D. This CDR3 has 14 residues. Germline CDR1 reads MNHNS; CDR2 reads SASEGT. V was trimmed by 1 base and J by 12 bases, leaving 16 bases between them. CDR3 residues: CASSEGSQARRQYF. The CDR3 DNA reads TGTGCCAGCAGTGAAGGTAGTCAGGCCAGACGTCAGTACTTC.

The J gene is TRBJ2-2, the V gene TRBV19, with 8 bases that match TRBD1. The CDR3 length is 14 residues. V was clipped by 6 bases and J by 2 bases; unmatched bases: 2. Germline V gives CDR1 LNHDA, CDR2 SQIVND (reference sequence). The CDR3 loop reads CASRGQGNTGELFF. CDR3 in DNA: TGTGCCAGTAGAGGACAGGGCAACACCGGGGAGCTGTTTTTT.

The chain has TRBV10-3 and TRBJ2-5; 12 positions agree with TRBD2. V gave up 8 bases and J gave up 7 bases; unmatched junction bases: 8. The CDR3 runs 14 residues. Germline loops: CDR1 ENHRY, CDR2 SYGVKD. This chain's CDR3 is CAIGLAGGRGTQYF. In DNA, the CDR3 is TGTGCCATCGGGCTAGCGGGAGGGAGGGGGACCCAGTACTTC.

The CDR3 region has the DNA TGTGCCAGCAGTCATCACGCGGACAATTTGGGGAACACCATATATTTT. Encoded protein: CASSHHADNLGNTIYF. This chain joins TRBV2 and TRBJ1-3, with D possibly matching TRBD1 (5 bases). Germline V lookup: CDR1 SNHLY, CDR2 FYNNEI. The CDR3 extends over 16 amino acids. V lost 5 bases and J 7 bases, leaving 21 bases between the germline ends.

This clone showed up just a few times. This chain connects TRBV12-5 to TRBJ2-1; the match to TRBD1 covers 7 bases. Germline CDR1 is LGHNT and CDR2 is FRNRAP. The CDR3 loop spans 14 amino acids. The junction had 8 bases not matched to a gene; V was cut back by 5 bases and J by 7 bases. CDR3 sequence reads: CASGTKTGWNEQFF. The CDR3 DNA sequence: TGTGCTAGTGGTACGAAGACAGGGTGGAATGAGCAGTTCTTC.

This chain links TRBV7-6 with TRBJ2-3; 8 bases are shared with TRBD2. This CDR3 comprises 15 residues. Germline CDR1 SGHVS, CDR2 FNYEAQ. V was pared by 4 bases and J by 6 bases, with 9 bases of the junction left unmatched. CDR3 region: CASSSLAGPGDTQYF. In DNA form, the CDR3 reads TGTGCCAGCAGCTCGTTAGCGGGGCCTGGGGATACGCAGTATTTT.

The chain combines TRBV18 with TRBJ1-1; D may be TRBD1 (6 bases). The CDR3 has 14 residues. V lost 2 bases and J 4 bases, leaving 11 bases between the germline ends. Germline CDR1 reads KGHSH; CDR2 reads LQKENI. CDR3 loop: CASSPASGATEAFF. The CDR3 bases are TGTGCCAGCTCACCAGCCTCAGGGGCCACTGAAGCTTTCTTT.

CDR3 region: CASKRQGNSPLHF. CDR3 nucleotides: TGTGCCAGCAAGCGGCAGGGGAATTCACCCCTCCACTTT. The gene calls are TRBV6-5 and TRBJ1-6; possible D gene TRBD1, 6 bases. In germline, CDR1 is MNHEY, CDR2 SVGAGI. Trimming cost V 7 bases and J 7 bases, with 11 bases left between them. The CDR3 totals 13 residues.

This chain joins TRBV18 and TRBJ2-1; TRBD1 is a possible D gene (5 bases). The ends were cut back, 0 bases at V and 4 bases at J, with 10 bases in the middle. CDR1 is KGHSH and CDR2 is LQKENI in the germline V gene. There are 15 residues in the CDR3. CDR3 nucleotide sequence: TGTGCCAGCTCACCACCGAGCCAGGGTTACAATGAGCAGTTCTTC. Its translation is CASSPPSQGYNEQFF.

The chain carries TRBV11-2 and TRBJ1-6; 10 bases align to TRBD1. Germline assignment: CDR1 SGHAT and CDR2 FQNNGV. V lost 4 bases, J lost 10 bases, and 10 bases stayed unmatched. This CDR3 contains 16 residues. The CDR3 DNA reads as TGTGCCAGCAGCTCGGCCTTCGACAGGGGGCGGTCACCCCTCCACTTT. Amino acids: CASSSAFDRGRSPLHF.

The V call is TRBV6-1, the J call TRBJ2-5, with 7 bases lining up with TRBD1. J gave up 5 bases and V 4 bases, and 10 bases lay outside the gene matches. Germline V gene sequence: CDR1 MNHNS, CDR2 SASEGT. This CDR3 is built from 15 residues. CDR3: CASSGGDRVRETQYF. CDR3 DNA sequence: TGTGCCAGCAGTGGTGGCGACAGGGTGAGGGAGACCCAGTACTTC.

This clone was counted between two and nine times. The J gene is TRBJ2-5, the V gene TRBV5-1; D call uncertain. With the DNA end fitting TRBJ2-7 better, the J assignment may be wrong. The CDR3 spans 15 residues. From germline, CDR1 is SGHRS and CDR2 YFSETQ. CDR3 in amino acids: CASSLAGTRSYEQYF. The CDR3 coding sequence is TGCGCCAGCAGCTTGGCGGGTACGCGCTCCTACGAGCAGTACTTC.

V gene TRBV19 combines with J gene TRBJ1-1; 9 positions match TRBD1. The germline V gene has CDR1 LNHDA and CDR2 SQIVND (reference sequence). With V trimmed by 9 bases and J by 3 bases, 8 bases remained unmatched. The CDR3 is made up of 14 amino acids. CDR3: CASKRQGGDTEAFF. CDR3 nucleotide sequence: TGTGCCAGCAAAAGACAGGGGGGCGACACTGAAGCTTTCTTT.

The CDR3 DNA reads TGTGCCAGCAGGAAGGGGACAGGGTCCAATGGCTACACCTTC. Translating gives CASRKGTGSNGYTF. The rearrangement joins TRBV2 to TRBJ1-2; 9 nucleotides match TRBD1. J gave up 6 bases and V 6 bases, and 8 bases lay outside the gene matches. CDR1 and CDR2 from the germline V gene are SNHLY and FYNNEI. The CDR3 consists of 14 residues.